These 21 T cell receptor beta chains were all obtained from the same sample, sequenced in a study of blood T cells in healthy people across ages. The authors ran a second PCR of roughly 6 to 11 cycles using a sample-barcoded 5' primer and a J-beta primer mix. TCRdb re-derived calls from the 5' RACE reads in MiXCR, one entry per CDR3 protein. The sample has approximately 1.5 million distinct CDR3 sequences, 35% to 45% seen once. Specimen: blood. The receptors originated from a woman younger than 35 in good health.

This chain links TRBV7-2 with TRBJ2-7; maybe TRBD1 (6 bases). V was clipped by 3 bases and J by 0 bases, with 9 bases between them. The CDR3 sequence is 14 residues long. The V gene's germline CDR1 is SGHTA and CDR2 FQGNSA. The CDR3 region is CASSLGAHSYEQYF. The CDR3 coding sequence is TGTGCCAGCAGCTTGGGGGCTCACTCCTACGAGCAGTACTTC. The whole variable domain, filled in from reference TRBV7-2 and TRBJ2-7, reads GAGVSQSPSNKVTEKGKDVELRCDPISGHTALYWYRQSLGQGLEFLIYFQGNSAPDKSGLPSDRFSAERTGGSVSTLTIQRTQQEDSAVYLCASSLGAHSYEQYFGPGTRLTVT.

A note on this clonotype: A much larger clone differs by one base, so this may be a read error. This chain joins TRBV10-3 and TRBJ2-5; TRBD1 matches at 10 bases. The assigned J gene may be wrong: the sequence end matches TRBJ2-7 better. There are 16 residues in the CDR3. The germline V gene has CDR1 ENHRY and CDR2 SYGVKD. CDR3 in DNA: TGTGCCATCAGTGAGGCCGGGACAGGGGTTCCCTACGAGCAGTACTTC. It codes for CAISEAGTGVPYEQYF.

The V call is TRBV9, the J call TRBJ1-1, with D possibly matching TRBD1 (5 bases). Germline assignment: CDR1 SGDLS and CDR2 YYNGEE. The V and J ends lost 3 bases and 4 bases respectively, with 10 bases between them. The CDR3 runs to 13 residues. CDR3 DNA sequence: TGTGCCAGCAGCGGCGGGGGGTTCACTGAAGCTTTCTTT. Its translation is CASSGGGFTEAFF.

The V gene is TRBV6-6, the J gene TRBJ2-1; possibly TRBD2 for D (7 bases). The germline CDR1 and CDR2 sequences are MNHNY and SVGAGI (reference sequence). V shed 0 bases and J shed 7 bases, with 19 bases lying between them. The CDR3 loop spans 17 amino acids. CDR3 coding DNA: TGTGCCAGCAGTTACTCGATCCGGGGGCTAGCGGTAAATGAGCAGTTCTTC. This encodes CASSYSIRGLAVNEQFF.

A few counts support this clonotype. This chain uses TRBV4-3 with TRBJ2-7, with 8 bases identical to TRBD1. The germline V gene has CDR1 LGHNA and CDR2 YSLEER. The CDR3 length is 16 residues. Germline trimming cut 2 bases from V and 2 bases from J; bases unmatched to any gene: 8. In nucleotides, the CDR3 is TGCGCCAGCAGCCAACAGACAGGGGAGAGGCCCTACGAGCAGTACTTC. Translated: CASSQQTGERPYEQYF.

The chain recombines TRBV12-3 or TRBV12-4 with TRBJ2-1; D unclear. V was clipped by 5 bases and J by 6 bases, with 8 bases between them. The CDR3 is 12 residues long. This chain's CDR3 is CASSHPRNEQFF. For the CDR3, the DNA is TGTGCCAGCAGTCATCCGCGCAATGAGCAGTTCTTC.

This clonotype was counted between two and nine times. The chain is built from TRBV20-1 and TRBJ2-7; the D is unclear. This CDR3 spans 13 amino acids. V lost 3 bases to trimming and J lost 0 bases, with 9 bases between them. CDR1 and CDR2 from the germline V gene are DFQATT and SNEGSKA (reference sequence). In nucleotides, the CDR3 is TGCAGTGCTAGTGTGTCAAGCTCCTACGAGCAGTACTTC. Protein: CSASVSSSYEQYF.

This chain uses TRBV7-3 with TRBJ2-1; the D gene is possibly TRBD2 (5 bases). Germline V gene sequence: CDR1 SGHTA, CDR2 FQGTGA. The length of the CDR3 is 13 residues. V dropped 3 bases and J dropped 10 bases, with 13 bases sitting between them. This CDR3 is CASSFSLGGEQFF. DNA of the CDR3: TGTGCCAGCAGCTTCTCGTTGGGCGGGGAGCAGTTCTTC.

As for this clonotype: The junction does not match germline at one end; this may be a read error. The rearrangement uses TRBV7-2 and TRBJ2-7; D is perhaps TRBD2 (6 bases). The CDR3 length is 16 residues. CDR1 and CDR2 from the germline V gene are SGHTA and FQGNSA. The CDR3, as DNA: TGTGCCTGCAGCTTATTTCCGGGACTCGGCTCCTACGAGCAGTACTTC. Protein: CACSLFPGLGSYEQYF.

The rearrangement uses TRBV15 and TRBJ2-3, with a tentative D call TRBD1 (6 bases). This CDR3 comprises 17 residues. V gave up 1 base and J gave up 6 bases, with 20 bases separating them. Germline V gene lookup returns CDR1 LNHNV and CDR2 YYDKDF (reference sequence). CDR3 residues: CATSRAQLQGSGDTQYF. CDR3 sequence (DNA): TGTGCCACCAGCAGAGCCCAATTACAGGGTTCAGGCGATACGCAGTATTTT. Drawing the rest from reference TRBV15 and TRBJ2-3, the complete variable domain is DAMVIQNPRYQVTQFGKPVTLSCSQTLNHNVMYWYQQKSSQAPKLLFHYYDKDFNNEADTPDNFQSRRPNTSFCFLDIRSPGLGDTAMYLCATSRAQLQGSGDTQYFGPGTRLTVL.

A word on this clonotype: One junction end does not reproduce the germline sequence, and a read error may be involved. DNA of the CDR3: TGCAGCGCGAAATGGACTGCCCAAGAGGCCCAGTACTTC. Protein: CSAKWTAQEAQYF. The V call is TRBV29-1, the J call TRBJ2-5, with D possibly TRBD2 on 5 matching bases. The CDR3 contains 13 residues. Germline V CDR1 and CDR2: SQVTM, ANQGSEA. Combining the CDR3 with reference TRBV29-1 and TRBJ2-5 gives the whole variable domain SAVISQKPSRDICQRGTSLTIQCQVDSQVTMMFWYRQQPGQSLTLIATANQGSEATYESGFVIDKFPISRPNLTFSTLTVSNMSPEDSSIYLCSAKWTAQEAQYFGPGTRLLVL.

V is TRBV5-1 and J is TRBJ2-1; D is unresolved. The CDR3 is 15 amino acids. CDR1 is SGHRS, CDR2 YFSETQ, per germline. Trimming took off 6 bases at V and 0 bases at J, with 13 bases between the two ends. CDR3 in DNA: TGCGCCAGCACTCTTTTTACCAGCTCCTACAATGAGCAGTTCTTC. Translating it yields CASTLFTSSYNEQFF.

The chain joins TRBV24-1 to TRBJ1-2; 7 nucleotides align to TRBD1. CDR3 length: 13 amino acids. J lost 4 bases, V lost 4 bases, and 2 bases had no gene match. Germline V gene lookup returns CDR1 KGHDR and CDR2 SFDVKD. This CDR3 is CATSDRDSYGYTF. As DNA, the CDR3 is TGTGCCACCAGTGACCGGGACAGCTATGGCTACACCTTC.

This clonotype has a handful of counts. The chain uses TRBV5-6 and TRBJ1-2; D ambiguous. Germline assignment: CDR1 SGHDT and CDR2 YYEEEE. The CDR3 extends over 14 amino acids. Trimming stripped 1 base from V and 5 bases from J, with 12 bases between. CDR3 amino acids: CASSLMNKRYGYTF. Here the CDR3 DNA reads TGTGCCAGCAGCTTGATGAACAAGCGATATGGCTACACCTTC.

The rearrangement joins TRBV10-3 to TRBJ2-3; 14 positions agree with TRBD2. The CDR3 totals 18 residues. Germline CDR1 ENHRY, CDR2 SYGVKD. J gave up 0 bases and V 6 bases, and 8 bases lay outside the gene matches. The CDR3 bases are TGTGCCATCAGGGCTCGGACTAGCGGGGGGCATAGCACAGATACGCAGTATTTT. Translation: CAIRARTSGGHSTDTQYF.

This sequence joins TRBV7-9 and TRBJ2-1; 14 positions match TRBD2. The V segment lost 10 bases and the J segment 8 bases; nucleotides outside the gene matches: 7. This CDR3 is 14 amino acids long. CDR1 and CDR2 (germline): SEHNR, FQNEAQ (reference sequence). In nucleotides, the CDR3 is TGTGCCACCTACAGGACTAGCGGGAGGTATGAGCAGTTCTTC. This codes for CATYRTSGRYEQFF.

This clonotype occurred a few times. The chain carries TRBV28 and TRBJ2-1; the D is unclear. This CDR3 spans 11 amino acids. V lost 7 bases and J 10 bases, leaving 11 bases between the germline ends. The germline gives CDR1 MDHEN, CDR2 SYDVKM. CDR3 nucleotides: TGTGCCAGCACCTTTTTGAGGGAGCAGTTCTTC. Protein: CASTFLREQFF.

There are a few counts of this clonotype. The gene calls are TRBV5-1 and TRBJ2-1; D might be TRBD2 (6 bases). The CDR3 is 14 amino acids. The germline gives CDR1 SGHRS, CDR2 YFSETQ. Trimming removed 2 bases at V and 8 bases at J, with 14 bases between. The CDR3 nucleotides are TGCGCCAGCAGCTTTCAGCGGGTACGGGATGAGCAGTTCTTC. Amino acid sequence: CASSFQRVRDEQFF.

The rearrangement uses TRBV29-1 and TRBJ2-7; 9 nucleotides align to TRBD2. V was pared by 2 bases and J by 7 bases, with 18 bases of the junction left unmatched. This CDR3 is 17 amino acids long. Per the germline V gene, CDR1 is SQVTM and CDR2 is ANQGSEA. The CDR3 DNA reads TGCAGCGTTGAAACGGGGGTAGCGGGAGATGGGGGTCATGAGCAGTACTTC. This translates into CSVETGVAGDGGHEQYF.

CDR3 nucleotides: TGTGCCATCAGTGAGGGACTCCCGGTGGTCAATGAGCAGTTCTTC. This sequence encodes CAISEGLPVVNEQFF. This chain connects TRBV10-3 to TRBJ2-1; possible D gene TRBD2, 5 bases. The germline V gene has CDR1 ENHRY and CDR2 SYGVKD. V lost 2 bases to trimming and J lost 6 bases, with 14 bases between them. CDR3 length: 15 residues.

This clonotype was detected a few times. The chain carries TRBV5-4 and TRBJ2-7; tentative D call: TRBD2 (6 bases). The germline V gene has CDR1 SGHNT and CDR2 YYREEE (reference sequence). Trimming shortened V by 0 bases and J by 0 bases, and 10 bases separated the two germline ends. The CDR3 covers 15 residues. The CDR3 DNA reads TGTGCCAGCAGCTTGGCGGCGGGGCTCTCCTACGAGCAGTACTTC. Encoded protein: CASSLAAGLSYEQYF.